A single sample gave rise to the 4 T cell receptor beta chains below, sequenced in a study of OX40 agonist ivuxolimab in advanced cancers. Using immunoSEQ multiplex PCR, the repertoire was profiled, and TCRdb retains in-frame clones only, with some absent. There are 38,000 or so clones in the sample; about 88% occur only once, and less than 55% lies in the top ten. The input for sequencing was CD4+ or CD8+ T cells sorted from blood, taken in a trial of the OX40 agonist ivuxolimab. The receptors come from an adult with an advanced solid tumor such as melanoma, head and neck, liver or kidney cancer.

The chain's CDR3 is CASSTPGGLGYEQYF. The CDR3 nucleotides read TGTGCCAGCAGTACCCCTGGGGGCCTTGGATACGAGCAGTACTTC. The chain combines TRBV28 with TRBJ2-7, with TRBD1 as a possible D gene (6 bases). Germline values: CDR1 MDHEN, CDR2 SYDVKM. Trimming removed 5 bases from V and 4 bases from J, with 18 bases in between. This CDR3 has 15 residues.

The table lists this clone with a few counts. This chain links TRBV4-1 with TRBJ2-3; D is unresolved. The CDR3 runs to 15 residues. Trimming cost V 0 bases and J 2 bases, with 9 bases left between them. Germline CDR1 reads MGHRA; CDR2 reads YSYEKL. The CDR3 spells CASSQESVFTDTQYF. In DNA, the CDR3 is TGCGCCAGCAGCCAAGAGTCGGTATTCACAGATACGCAGTATTTT.

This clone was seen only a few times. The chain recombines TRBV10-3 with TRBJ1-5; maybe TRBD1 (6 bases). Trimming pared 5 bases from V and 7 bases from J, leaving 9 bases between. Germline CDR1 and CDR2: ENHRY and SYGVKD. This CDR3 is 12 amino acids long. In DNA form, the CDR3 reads TGTGCCATCAGTCAGGGGAGGCAGCCCCAGCATTTT. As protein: CAISQGRQPQHF.

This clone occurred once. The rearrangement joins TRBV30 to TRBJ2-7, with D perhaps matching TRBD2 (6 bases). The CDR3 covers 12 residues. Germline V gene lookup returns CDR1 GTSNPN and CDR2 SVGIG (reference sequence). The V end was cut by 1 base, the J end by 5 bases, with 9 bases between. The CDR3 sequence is CAWSGGGNEQYF. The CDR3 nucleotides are TGTGCCTGGAGTGGAGGAGGGAACGAGCAGTACTTC.